Below, one TCR beta chain is given with its context. These data are taken from a study of blood T cell repertoires in COVID-19. Only in-frame clones appear in the TCRdb table, and some are missing; sequencing was by immunoSEQ multiplex PCR. Among 250,000 to 300,000 clones listed, around 90% were seen once. The CDR3 loop spans 15 amino acids. Germline CDR1 is MGHDK and CDR2 is SYGVNS. The V and J ends lost 3 bases and 1 base respectively, with 11 bases between them. The V and J genes are TRBV25-1 and TRBJ2-3; D may be TRBD1 (6 bases). The source is a woman aged 30 to 39 who had recovered from COVID-19. The specimen sequenced was PBMCs or T cells enriched from blood (not recorded which). The CDR3 here is CASSDSDSRTDTQYF. For the CDR3, the DNA is TGTGCCAGCAGTGACTCGGACAGCCGCACAGATACGCAGTATTTT.